The clone carrying this TCR beta chain was picked up many times. Germline V gene data show CDR1 as SQVTM and CDR2 as ANQGSEA. The CDR3 covers 14 residues. Trimming took 3 bases from V and 4 from J, leaving 14 bases between them. To make TCR beta libraries, researchers used iRepertoire HTBI primers and Arm-PCR of CDR3 regions. TCRdb re-analysed the multiplex PCR reads in MiXCR, keeping a single row per CDR3 protein. The sample yields under 300,000 distinct CDR3 sequences, around a sixth seen once. As to time point: newly diagnosed GD, antithyroid drugs for less than 3 months. PBMC-extracted RNA yielded the TCR library. The sample is drawn from a study of regulatory T cells in long-lasting Graves disease. The same data also contributed to another study, on T cells in Graves' hyperthyroidism and ophthalmopathy.

The clonotype originates from a woman in her twenties or thirties with Graves disease. The source was peripheral blood mononuclear cells (PBMCs), collected at new diagnosis, from a patient treated with antithyroid drugs. The chain carries TRBV29-1 and TRBJ2-3, with D perhaps matching TRBD1 or TRBD2 (5 bases each). The CDR3 DNA follows: TGCAGCGTTGATCCCGGGGCTAGCTCAGATACGCAGTATTTT. It is translated as CSVDPGASSDTQYF.